This T cell receptor (beta chain) was captured in a study of cytomegalovirus exposure and HLA in healthy donors. Whole-study findings and limits: Diagnosis of cytomegalovirus status made by the classifier reportedly showed high specificity and sensitivity.

The CDR3 is made up of 18 amino acids. The V and J ends lost 5 bases and 1 base, in that order; junction bases with no gene match: 6. Germline CDR1 is MDHEN and CDR2 is SYDVKM. Comment on this clone: Its matching antigen is unknown.

The PCR contained 60 Vbeta and 13 Jbeta primers. Original data processing: Roughly 11 million shared chains were among around 80 million unique TCR beta chains counted in a later analysis. Only in-frame clones appear in the TCRdb table, and some are missing; sequencing was by immunoSEQ multiplex PCR. For V, J and clone size, that table is used; D and trimming come from the DNA. This sample has 150,000 or so clones, with around 75% found just once. The sequencing sample was made of PBMCs. This receptor was identified in a male donor in good health and CMV-seronegative. This sequence joins TRBV28 and TRBJ2-2; 14 positions agree with TRBD2. CDR3 residues: CASSGGTSGGRNTGELFF. The CDR3 nucleotides are TGTGCCAGCAGTGGCGGGACTAGCGGGGGCCGGAACACCGGGGAGCTGTTTTTT.